The 18 T cell receptor beta chains below all came from one sample that was sequenced in a study of Ad26.COV2.S vaccination and SARS-CoV-2 variants. This table comes from immunoSEQ multiplex PCR, and its TCRdb copy is limited to in-frame clones, with some not included. The sample includes tens of thousands of clones, 65% to 90% of them seen just once. The source material was peripheral blood, sampled after recovery from COVID-19. Receptors were obtained from a human donor who had recovered from COVID-19.

The V call is TRBV9, the J call TRBJ2-3; D is possibly TRBD1 (6 bases). In germline, CDR1 is SGDLS, CDR2 YYNGEE. CDR3 length: 14 amino acids. Trimming took 4 bases from V and 2 from J, leaving 11 bases between them. The CDR3 region has the DNA TGTGCCAGCAGCATCAGACAGGACACAGATACGCAGTATTTT. Encoded protein: CASSIRQDTDTQYF.

The rearrangement joins TRBV5-1 to TRBJ2-3; no firm D call. The germline V and J ends were trimmed by 4 bases and 0 bases, with 15 bases remaining between them. The CDR3 consists of 16 residues. Germline values: CDR1 SGHRS, CDR2 YFSETQ. The CDR3 nucleotides read TGCGCCAGCAGCGGAACACTACGAACTAGCACAGATACGCAGTATTTT. This translates into CASSGTLRTSTDTQYF.

On this clone: The junction departs from the called germline gene at one end, perhaps through a read error. V is TRBV7-9 and J is TRBJ2-5; D remains unclear. This CDR3 is 10 amino acids long. Germline-derived CDR1 and CDR2 are SEHNR and FQNEAQ (reference sequence). CDR3 bases: TGTGCCAGCAGCTTAGCTACAGTAAACTTC. Translation gives CASSLATVNF.

The genes are TRBV5-1 and TRBJ1-2; D is uncertain. Between the trimmed V and J ends, which lost 0 bases and 3 bases, there was a span of 6 bases. The CDR3 consists of 13 residues. The germline V gene encodes CDR1 SGHRS and CDR2 YFSETQ. CDR3 coding DNA: TGCGCCAGCAGCTTGGGGGCAGACTATGGCTACACCTTC. This sequence encodes CASSLGADYGYTF.

V is TRBV5-4 and J is TRBJ2-5; 8 positions match TRBD2. Germline V gene sequence: CDR1 SGHNT, CDR2 YYREEE (reference sequence). The CDR3 contains 16 residues. J lost 1 base, V lost 1 base, and 6 bases had no gene match. The CDR3, as DNA: TGTGCCAGCAGCTTGCCCTTCCGGGGGGGCCAAGAGACCCAGTACTTC. Its protein product is CASSLPFRGGQETQYF.

The chain recombines TRBV5-5 with TRBJ1-6, with D tentatively TRBD1 (5 bases). From germline, CDR1 is SGHKS and CDR2 YYEKEE (reference sequence). The V end was cut by 0 bases, the J end by 7 bases, with 11 bases between. The CDR3 spans 15 residues. CDR3 protein: CASSLGGVTNSPLHF. The CDR3 DNA sequence: TGTGCCAGCAGCTTGGGGGGGGTAACCAATTCACCCCTCCACTTT.

The genes are TRBV11-1 and TRBJ2-6; no firm D call. The germline gives CDR1 SGHAT, CDR2 FQDESV (reference sequence). V lost 4 bases and J lost 11, with 18 bases in between. The CDR3 totals 15 residues. CDR3 sequence: CASSSIEALRDVLTF. DNA for the CDR3: TGTGCCAGCAGCTCGATAGAGGCCCTCCGGGACGTCCTGACTTTC.

As to this clone: Additional DNA sequences in this sample encode the identical CDR3. The chain links TRBV5-1 to TRBJ2-5; 7 bases line up with TRBD1. Germline assignment: CDR1 SGHRS and CDR2 YFSETQ. The CDR3 has 13 residues. Trimming removed 4 bases from V and 2 bases from J; junction bases left unmatched: 2. The CDR3 region has the DNA TGCGCCAGCAGCCGGGGACAGCAAGAGACCCAGTACTTC. This codes for CASSRGQQETQYF.

This chain joins TRBV5-5 and TRBJ2-1; D is uncertain. CDR1 is SGHKS, CDR2 YYEKEE, per germline (reference sequence). The CDR3 is 13 amino acids. Trimming shortened V by 1 base and J by 5 bases, and 7 bases separated the two germline ends. The CDR3 region has the DNA TGTGCCAGCAGCTTGCAGAGCCACAATGAGCAGTTCTTC. Translating it yields CASSLQSHNEQFF.

This chain joins TRBV29-1 and TRBJ1-4; D is unresolved. CDR1 is SQVTM, CDR2 ANQGSEA, per germline. The CDR3 covers 12 residues. V lost 4 bases and J lost 3, with 6 bases in between. In DNA form, the CDR3 reads TGCAGCGTTGGGAGGGCTAATGAAAAACTGTTTTTT. This gives the protein CSVGRANEKLFF.

CDR3 loop: CASRFDRGKTNEKLFF. The CDR3 DNA is TGTGCAAGTCGCTTCGACAGGGGTAAAACTAATGAAAAACTGTTTTTT. The V call is TRBV12-2, the J call TRBJ1-4; the table's D call of TRBD1 was not tested on the DNA. TRBV12-2 is shown as a pseudogene. This CDR3 is built from 16 residues.

The chain carries TRBV3-1 (or the pseudogene TRBV3-2) and TRBJ2-7; D call uncertain. The germline gives CDR1 LGHDT, CDR2 YNNKEL (reference sequence). V lost 0 bases, J lost 7 bases, and 13 bases lay in between. The CDR3 has 14 amino acids. CDR3 loop: CASSQDPNSAEQYV. The CDR3 DNA reads TGTGCCAGCAGCCAAGACCCAAACTCGGCTGAGCAGTACGTC.

This clone was detected a few times. The chain recombines TRBV3-1 (or the pseudogene TRBV3-2) with TRBJ1-1; TRBD1 aligns across 12 bases. Germline CDR1 and CDR2: LGHDT and YNNKEL (reference sequence). This CDR3 has 18 amino acids. The ends lost 5 bases at V and 1 base at J; junction bases unmatched: 11. The CDR3 reads CASSSDSGTGGPNTEAFF. For the CDR3, the DNA is TGTGCCAGCAGCTCTGATAGCGGGACAGGGGGCCCGAACACTGAAGCTTTCTTT.

The gene calls are TRBV14 and TRBJ2-1; 11 bases are shared with TRBD2. Trimming at V came to 4 bases and at J to 1 base, leaving 3 bases not matched to a gene. Germline CDR1 and CDR2: SGHDN and FVKESK. The CDR3 has 16 residues. For the CDR3, the DNA is TGTGCCAGCAGCCCTTTAGCGGGAGGGTCCTACAATGAGCAGTTCTTC. Translated, it gives CASSPLAGGSYNEQFF.

The chain uses TRBV5-1 and TRBJ2-3; 7 nucleotides align to TRBD2. The CDR3 runs 17 residues. The trim removed 0 bases at V and 2 bases at J, leaving 9 bases unmatched. The V gene's germline CDR1 is SGHRS and CDR2 YFSETQ. The CDR3 DNA reads TGCGCCAGCAGCTTGGGGGCTCTTCTAGCGGCCACAGATACGCAGTATTTT. Protein sequence: CASSLGALLAATDTQYF.

This clone has only one observation. Germline is not matched at one junction end, which may reflect a read error. The gene calls are TRBV5-6 and TRBJ1-1; D perhaps matches TRBD1 (6 bases). The germline CDR1 and CDR2 sequences are SGHDT and YYEEEE. CDR3 length: 11 amino acids. CDR3 DNA sequence: TGCCGCCGGGGGCAGGGGACTGAAGCTTTCTTT. Amino acids: CRRGQGTEAFF.

The chain carries TRBV7-2 and TRBJ1-1, with a tentative D call TRBD1 (5 bases). The CDR3 length is 16 residues. V was pared by 2 bases and J by 0 bases, with 13 bases between. The V gene's germline CDR1 is SGHTA and CDR2 FQGNSA. The CDR3, as DNA: TGTGCCAGCAGCTTAACGCCGGGGCGGATGAACACTGAAGCTTTCTTT. This encodes CASSLTPGRMNTEAFF.

The chain is built from TRBV18 and TRBJ2-2; the match to TRBD1 covers 9 bases. V was clipped by 4 bases and J by 5 bases; unmatched bases: 2. CDR3 length: 14 amino acids. Germline V lookup: CDR1 KGHSH, CDR2 LQKENI. The CDR3 here is CASSRDRDTGELFF. In nucleotides, the CDR3 is TGTGCCAGCTCACGGGACAGGGATACCGGGGAGCTGTTTTTT.